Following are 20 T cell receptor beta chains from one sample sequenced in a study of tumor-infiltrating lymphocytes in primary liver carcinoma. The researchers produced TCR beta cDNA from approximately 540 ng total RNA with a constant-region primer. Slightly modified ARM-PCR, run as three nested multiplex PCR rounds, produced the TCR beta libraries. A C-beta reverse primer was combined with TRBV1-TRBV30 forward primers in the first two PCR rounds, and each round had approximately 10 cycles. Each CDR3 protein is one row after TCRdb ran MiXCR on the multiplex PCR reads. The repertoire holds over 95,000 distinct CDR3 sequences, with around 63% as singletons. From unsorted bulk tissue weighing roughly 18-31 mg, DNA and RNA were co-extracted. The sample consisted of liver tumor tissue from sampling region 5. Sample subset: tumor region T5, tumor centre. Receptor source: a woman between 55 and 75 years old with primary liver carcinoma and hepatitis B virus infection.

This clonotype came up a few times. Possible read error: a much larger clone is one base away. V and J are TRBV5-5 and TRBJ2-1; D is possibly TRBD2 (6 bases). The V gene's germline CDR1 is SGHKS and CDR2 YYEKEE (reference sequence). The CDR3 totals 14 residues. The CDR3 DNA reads TGTACCAGCAGCTTGGAGGGCCTCCGAAGGGAGCAGTTCTTC. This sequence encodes CTSSLEGLRREQFF.

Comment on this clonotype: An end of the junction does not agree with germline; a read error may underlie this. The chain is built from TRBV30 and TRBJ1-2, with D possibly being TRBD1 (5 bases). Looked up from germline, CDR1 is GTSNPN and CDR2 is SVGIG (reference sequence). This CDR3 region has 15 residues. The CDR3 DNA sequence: TGTGCCTGGAGGGGGTCCCGTGGAGGGACCTATGGCTACACTTTC. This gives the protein CAWRGSRGGTYGYTF.

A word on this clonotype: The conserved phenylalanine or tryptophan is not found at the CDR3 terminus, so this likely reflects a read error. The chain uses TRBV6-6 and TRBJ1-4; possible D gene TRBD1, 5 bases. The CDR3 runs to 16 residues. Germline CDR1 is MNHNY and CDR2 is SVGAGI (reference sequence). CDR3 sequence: CASRYSPVGRNEKLFL. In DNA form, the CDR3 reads TGTGCCAGCCGTTACTCGCCGGTGGGGCGGAATGAAAAACTGTTTCTT.

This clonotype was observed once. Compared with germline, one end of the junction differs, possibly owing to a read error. CDR3 bases: TGCAGCCCCTCCATAATGAATACTGAAGCTTTCTTT. Translated: CSPSIMNTEAFF. V and J are TRBV29-1 and TRBJ1-1, with unresolved D. The CDR3 length is 12 residues. Germline V gene data show CDR1 as SQVTM and CDR2 as ANQGSEA.

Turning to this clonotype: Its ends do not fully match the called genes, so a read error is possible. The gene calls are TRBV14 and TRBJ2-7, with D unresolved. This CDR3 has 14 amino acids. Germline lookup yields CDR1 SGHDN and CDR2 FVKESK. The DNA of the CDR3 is TGTGCCAGCAGCCGGATGGGGAACTCCAACGAGCAGTGCTTC. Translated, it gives CASSRMGNSNEQCF.

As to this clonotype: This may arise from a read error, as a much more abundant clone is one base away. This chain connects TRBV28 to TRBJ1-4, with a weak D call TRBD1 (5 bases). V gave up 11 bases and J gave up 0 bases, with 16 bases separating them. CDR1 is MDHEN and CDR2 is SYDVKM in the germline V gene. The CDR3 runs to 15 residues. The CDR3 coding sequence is TGTGCCTGCGTTGCGGGAGGGGCAACTAATGAAAAACTGTTTTTT. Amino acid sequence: CACVAGGATNEKLFF.

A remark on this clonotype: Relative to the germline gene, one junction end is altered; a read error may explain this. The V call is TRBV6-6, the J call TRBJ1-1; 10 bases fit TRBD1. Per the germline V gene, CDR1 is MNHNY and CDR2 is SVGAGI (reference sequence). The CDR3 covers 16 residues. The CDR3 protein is CAGSRGQGTVGTEAFF. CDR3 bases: TGCGCCGGCAGCCGGGGACAGGGGACTGTAGGCACTGAAGCTTTCTTT.

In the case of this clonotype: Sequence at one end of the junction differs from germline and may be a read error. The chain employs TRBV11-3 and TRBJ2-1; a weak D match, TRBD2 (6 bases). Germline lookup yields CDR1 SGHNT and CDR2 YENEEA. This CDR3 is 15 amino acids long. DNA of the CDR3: TGTGCCTGCAGCTTAGGAACTAGTGGGAGGCTTGAGCAGTTCTTC. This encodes CACSLGTSGRLEQFF. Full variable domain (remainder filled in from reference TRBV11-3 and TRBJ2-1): EAGVVQSPRYKIIEKKQPVAFWCNPISGHNTLYWYLQNLGQGPELLIRYENEEAVDDSQLPKDRFSAERLKGVDSTLKIQPAELGDSAVYLCACSLGTSGRLEQFFGPGTRLTVL.

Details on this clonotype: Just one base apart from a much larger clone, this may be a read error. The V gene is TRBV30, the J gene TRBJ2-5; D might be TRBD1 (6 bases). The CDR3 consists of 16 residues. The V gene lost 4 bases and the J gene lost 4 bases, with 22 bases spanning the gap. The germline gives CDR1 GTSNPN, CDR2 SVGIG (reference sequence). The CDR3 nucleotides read TGTGCCTGGATCCCGACCATTTACAGGGTAGGAGAGACCCAGTACTTC. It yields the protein CAWIPTIYRVGETQYF. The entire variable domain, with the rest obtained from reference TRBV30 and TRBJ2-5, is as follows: SQTIHQWPATLVQPVGSPLSLECTVEGTSNPNLYWYRQAAGRGLQLLFYSVGIGQISSEVPQNLSASRPQDRQFILSSKKLLLSDSGFYLCAWIPTIYRVGETQYFGPGTRLLVL.

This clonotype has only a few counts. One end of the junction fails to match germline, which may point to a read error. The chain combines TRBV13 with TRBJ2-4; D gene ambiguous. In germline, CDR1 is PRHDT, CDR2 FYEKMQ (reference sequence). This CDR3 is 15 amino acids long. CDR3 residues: CVSSLRLGAKNIQYF. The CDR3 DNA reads TGTGTCAGCAGCTTACGATTGGGGGCCAAAAACATTCAGTACTTC.

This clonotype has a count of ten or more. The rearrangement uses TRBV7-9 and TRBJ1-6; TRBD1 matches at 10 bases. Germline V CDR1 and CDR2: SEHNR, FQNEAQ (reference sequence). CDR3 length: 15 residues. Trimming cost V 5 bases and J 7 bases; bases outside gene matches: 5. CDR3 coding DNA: TGTGCCAGCAGCCTCGACAGGGGGCCAAATTCACCCCTCCACTTT. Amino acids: CASSLDRGPNSPLHF. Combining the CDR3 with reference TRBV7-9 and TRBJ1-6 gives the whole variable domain DTGVSQNPRHKITKRGQNVTFRCDPISEHNRLYWYRQTLGQGPEFLTYFQNEAQLEKSRLLSDRFSAERPKGSFSTLEIQRTEQGDSAMYLCASSLDRGPNSPLHFGNGTRLTVT.

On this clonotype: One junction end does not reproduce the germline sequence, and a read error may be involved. DNA for the CDR3: TGTGCCAGCAACTTAGACACGAGACTAACAGATACGCAGTATTTT. Translating gives CASNLDTRLTDTQYF. The chain joins TRBV11-2 to TRBJ2-3; D might be TRBD2 (5 bases). This CDR3 region has 15 residues. Germline assignment: CDR1 SGHAT and CDR2 FQNNGV.

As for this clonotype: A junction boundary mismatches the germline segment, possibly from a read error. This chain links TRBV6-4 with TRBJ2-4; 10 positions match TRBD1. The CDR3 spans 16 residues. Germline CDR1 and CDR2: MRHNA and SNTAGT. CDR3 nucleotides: TGTGCCAGCAGTGAGACAGGGGGCGATTCCAAAAACATTCGGTACTTC. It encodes CASSETGGDSKNIRYF.

CDR3 sequence reads: CASYRGGLSGYTF. The CDR3 region has the DNA TGTGCCAGTTACAGGGGAGGATTGAGCGGCTACACCTTC. The rearrangement uses TRBV6-5 and TRBJ1-2, with 7 nucleotides matching TRBD1. V trimming: 9 bases; J trimming: 8 bases; junction bases outside the gene matches: 12. The germline V gene has CDR1 MNHEY and CDR2 SVGAGI. This CDR3 contains 13 residues.

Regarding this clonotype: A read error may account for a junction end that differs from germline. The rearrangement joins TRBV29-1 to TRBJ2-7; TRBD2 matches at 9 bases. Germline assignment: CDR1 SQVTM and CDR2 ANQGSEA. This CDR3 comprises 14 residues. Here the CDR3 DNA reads TGCAGCGTTGAAGGCGGGCGGGGGGGCTACAAGCAGTACTTC. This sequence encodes CSVEGGRGGYKQYF.

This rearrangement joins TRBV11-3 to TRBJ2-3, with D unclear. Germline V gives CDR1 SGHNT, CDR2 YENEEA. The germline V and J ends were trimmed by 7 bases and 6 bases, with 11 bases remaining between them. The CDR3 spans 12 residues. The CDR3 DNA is TGTGCCAGCAAATCGTTCGGCGATACGCAGTATTTT. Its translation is CASKSFGDTQYF.

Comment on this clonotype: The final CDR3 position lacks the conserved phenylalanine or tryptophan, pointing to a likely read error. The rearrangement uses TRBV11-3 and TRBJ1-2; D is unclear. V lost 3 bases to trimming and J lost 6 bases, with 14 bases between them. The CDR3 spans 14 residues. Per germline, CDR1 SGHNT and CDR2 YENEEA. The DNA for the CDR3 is TGTGCCAGCAGCTTTGCGACGGTCCTTGATGGCTACACCTCC. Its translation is CASSFATVLDGYTS.

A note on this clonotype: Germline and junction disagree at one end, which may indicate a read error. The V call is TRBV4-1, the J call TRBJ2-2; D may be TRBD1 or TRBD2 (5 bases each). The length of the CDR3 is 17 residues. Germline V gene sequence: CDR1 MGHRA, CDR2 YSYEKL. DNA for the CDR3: TGCGCCAGCAGCCAAGATCATCTAAGGGACCCTCCCGGGGATCTGTTTTTT. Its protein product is CASSQDHLRDPPGDLFF.

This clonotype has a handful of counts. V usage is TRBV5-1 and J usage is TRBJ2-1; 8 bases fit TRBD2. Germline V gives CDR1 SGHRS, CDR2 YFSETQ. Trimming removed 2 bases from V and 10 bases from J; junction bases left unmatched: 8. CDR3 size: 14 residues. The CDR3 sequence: CASSFSGTQGEQFF. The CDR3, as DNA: TGCGCCAGCAGCTTTAGCGGGACCCAGGGGGAGCAGTTCTTC.

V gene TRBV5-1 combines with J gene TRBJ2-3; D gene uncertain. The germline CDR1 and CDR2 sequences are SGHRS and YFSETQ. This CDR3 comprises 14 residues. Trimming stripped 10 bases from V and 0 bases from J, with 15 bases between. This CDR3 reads CACTKRSSTDTQYF. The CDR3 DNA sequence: TGCGCCTGCACCAAGCGATCTAGCACAGATACGCAGTATTTT.